This paragraph reports one TCR beta chain. Generated by immunoSEQ multiplex PCR, the TCRdb table keeps only in-frame clones and is missing some. The repertoire holds roughly 45,000 clones, with about 90% as singletons. Sampled blood was obtained at baseline, cycle 4 day 1, and cycle 7 day 1. Trimming removed 3 bases at V and 2 bases at J, with 13 bases between. The CDR3 has 15 residues. The germline V gene encodes CDR1 MDHEN and CDR2 SYDVKM. This specimen belongs to a study of OX40 agonist ivuxolimab in advanced cancers. Study summary: Those treated in dose escalation had hepatocellular carcinoma, melanoma, renal cell cancer or head and neck cancer. Partial responses were recorded for three patients, including one with hepatocellular carcinoma and two with cutaneous melanoma.

The starting material was CD4+ or CD8+ T cells sorted from blood, obtained in a trial of the OX40 agonist ivuxolimab. This sequence originates from an adult with an advanced solid tumor such as melanoma, head and neck, liver or kidney cancer. The V call is TRBV28, the J call TRBJ2-5, with D possibly matching TRBD2 (6 bases). CDR3 sequence reads: CASSLEGTGQETQYF. In DNA form, the CDR3 reads TGTGCCAGCAGTTTGGAGGGCACAGGACAAGAGACCCAGTACTTC. Full variable domain (missing parts from reference TRBV28 and TRBJ2-5): DVKVTQSSRYLVKRTGEKVFLECVQDMDHENMFWYRQDPGLGLRLIYFSYDVKMKEKGDIPEGYSVSREKKERFSLILESASTNQTSMYLCASSLEGTGQETQYFGPGTRLLVL.